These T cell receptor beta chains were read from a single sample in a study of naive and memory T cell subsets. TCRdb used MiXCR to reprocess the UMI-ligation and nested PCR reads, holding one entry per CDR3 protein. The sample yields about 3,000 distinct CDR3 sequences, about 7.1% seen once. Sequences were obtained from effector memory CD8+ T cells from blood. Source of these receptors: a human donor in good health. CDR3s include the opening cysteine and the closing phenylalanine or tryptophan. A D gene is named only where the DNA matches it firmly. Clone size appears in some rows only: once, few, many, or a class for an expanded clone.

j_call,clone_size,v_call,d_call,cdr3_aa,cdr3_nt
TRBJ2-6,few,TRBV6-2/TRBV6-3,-,CASSYQGTGANVLTF,TGTGCCAGCAGCTATCAGGGAACTGGGGCCAACGTCCTGACTTTC
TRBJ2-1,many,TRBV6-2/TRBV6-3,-,CASSYEDASYNEQFF,TGTGCCAGCAGTTACGAGGACGCCTCCTACAATGAGCAGTTCTTC
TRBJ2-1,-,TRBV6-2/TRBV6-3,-,CASSLGTHEQFF,TGTGCCAGCTCTCTTGGGACTCATGAGCAGTTCTTC
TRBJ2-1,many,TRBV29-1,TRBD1,CSVEDTGTGRPLGSNEQFF,TGCAGCGTTGAAGACACCGGGACAGGAAGACCCTTGGGCTCCAATGAGCAGTTCTTC
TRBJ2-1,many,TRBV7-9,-,CASSLIADKYNEQFF,TGTGCCAGCAGCTTAATAGCGGACAAATACAATGAGCAGTTCTTC
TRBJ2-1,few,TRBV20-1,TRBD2,CSARERLAGPPYNEQFF,TGCAGTGCTAGAGAAAGACTAGCGGGACCCCCCTACAATGAGCAGTTCTTC
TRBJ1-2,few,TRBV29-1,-,CSVESDNYGYTF,TGCAGCGTTGAGTCGGATAACTATGGCTACACCTTC
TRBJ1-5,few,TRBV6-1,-,CASSTLDMGNQPQHF,TGTGCCAGCTCTACCTTGGACATGGGCAATCAGCCCCAGCATTTT
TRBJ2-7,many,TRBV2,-,CASSEQGGFYNEQYF,TGTGCCAGCAGTGAGCAGGGGGGGTTCTACAACGAGCAGTACTTC
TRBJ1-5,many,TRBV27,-,CASSLPGLNQPQHF,TGTGCCAGCAGTTTACCAGGGCTGAATCAGCCCCAGCATTTT
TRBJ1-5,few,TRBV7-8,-,CASSQGGGQPQHF,TGTGCCAGCAGCCAAGGGGGGGGGCAGCCCCAGCATTTT
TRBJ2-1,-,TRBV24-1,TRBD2,CATSDRVRRGAYNEQFF,TGTGCCACCAGTGATCGGGTCCGGCGGGGGGCCTACAATGAGCAGTTCTTC
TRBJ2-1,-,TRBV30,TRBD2,CAWTPGTRSDEQFF,TGTGCCTGGACCCCCGGGACTAGGTCGGATGAGCAGTTCTTC
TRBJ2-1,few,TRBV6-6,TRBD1,CASSYSSIWTGSNEQFF,TGTGCCAGCAGTTACTCGAGTATCTGGACAGGGTCGAATGAGCAGTTCTTC
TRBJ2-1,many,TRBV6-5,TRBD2,CASSLAGDLNEQFF,TGTGCCAGCAGTCTAGCGGGAGACTTGAATGAGCAGTTCTTC
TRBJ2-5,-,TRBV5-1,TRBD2,CASSLVGGRSETQYF,TGCGCCAGCAGCTTGGTCGGCGGGAGGTCAGAGACCCAGTACTTC
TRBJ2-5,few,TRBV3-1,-,CASSPTPTVVVETQYF,TGTGCCAGCAGCCCGACTCCGACAGTAGTGGTGGAGACCCAGTACTTC
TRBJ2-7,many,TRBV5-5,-,CASSFTQGPSYEQYF,TGTGCCAGCAGCTTTACTCAGGGACCGAGCTACGAGCAGTACTTC
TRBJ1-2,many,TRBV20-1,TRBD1,CSARDLQGAAEGYTF,TGCAGTGCTAGAGACTTACAGGGGGCGGCTGAAGGCTACACCTTC
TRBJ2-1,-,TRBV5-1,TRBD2,CASSSEGLAGVTEQFF,TGCGCCAGCAGCTCCGAGGGACTAGCGGGAGTAACTGAGCAGTTCTTC
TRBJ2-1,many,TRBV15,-,CATSRDGLSNLYNEQFF,TGTGCCACCAGCAGAGATGGTCTATCGAATCTGTACAATGAGCAGTTCTTC
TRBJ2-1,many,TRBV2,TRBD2,CASSEVAGVYNEQFF,TGTGCCAGCAGTGAAGTTGCGGGAGTATACAATGAGCAGTTCTTC
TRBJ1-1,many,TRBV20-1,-,CSARDHEAYTEAFF,TGCAGTGCTAGAGATCACGAGGCCTACACTGAAGCTTTCTTT
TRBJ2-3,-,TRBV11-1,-,CASARRGNTDTQYF,TGTGCCAGCGCAAGGCGGGGAAACACAGATACGCAGTATTTT
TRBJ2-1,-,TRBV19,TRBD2,CASSGQAGSYNEQFF,TGTGCCAGTAGTGGACAAGCGGGGAGTTACAATGAGCAGTTCTTC
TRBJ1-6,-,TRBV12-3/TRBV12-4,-,CASNNQGRSYNSPLHF,TGTGCCAGCAACAATCAAGGGAGGTCCTATAATTCACCCCTCCACTTT
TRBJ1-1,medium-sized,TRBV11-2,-,CASSLVRQGRTGDTEAFF,TGTGCCAGCAGCTTAGTTCGTCAGGGGAGGACGGGGGACACTGAAGCTTTCTTT
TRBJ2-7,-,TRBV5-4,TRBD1,CASSSSGTGKSEQYF,TGTGCCAGCAGCTCCTCCGGGACAGGGAAATCCGAGCAGTACTTC
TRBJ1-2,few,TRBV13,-,CASSLGNRGGYTF,TGTGCCAGCAGCTTAGGAAACCGAGGGGGCTACACCTTC
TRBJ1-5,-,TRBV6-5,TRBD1,CASRDTGGSGNQPQHF,TGTGCCAGCAGAGATACAGGGGGATCTGGCAATCAGCCCCAGCATTTT
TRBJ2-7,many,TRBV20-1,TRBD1,CSAPSDRGYEQYF,TGCAGTGCTCCCTCGGACAGGGGTTACGAGCAGTACTTC
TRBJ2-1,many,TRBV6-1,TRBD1,CAIKDRGLYNEQFF,TGTGCCATAAAGGACAGGGGGCTTTACAATGAGCAGTTCTTC
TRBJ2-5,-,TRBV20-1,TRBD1,CSARDSNIWETQYF,TGCAGTGCTCGGGACAGCAACATCTGGGAGACCCAGTACTTC
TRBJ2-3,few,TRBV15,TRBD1,CATSAKGQGLTDTQYF,TGTGCCACCAGCGCCAAGGGACAGGGTCTGACGGATACGCAGTATTTT
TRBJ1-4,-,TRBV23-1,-,CASMVCLFF,TGCGCCAGCATGGTTTGTCTGTTTTTT
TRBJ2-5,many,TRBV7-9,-,CASSLAAGAQETQYF,TGTGCCAGCAGCTTAGCAGCAGGCGCTCAAGAGACCCAGTACTTC
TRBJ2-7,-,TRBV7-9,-,CASSQHRDTDYEQYF,TGTGCCAGCAGCCAACACCGGGACACCGACTACGAGCAGTACTTC
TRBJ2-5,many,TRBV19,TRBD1,CASSPGTGRRETQYF,TGTGCCAGTAGTCCCGGGACAGGGCGTAGAGAGACCCAGTACTTC
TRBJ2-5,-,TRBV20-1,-,CSARVGGGQETQYF,TGCAGTGCTAGAGTGGGAGGGGGGCAAGAGACCCAGTACTTC
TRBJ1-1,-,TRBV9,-,CASSAGQSRSNTEAFF,TGTGCCAGCAGCGCTGGACAGTCCCGATCGAACACTGAAGCTTTCTTT
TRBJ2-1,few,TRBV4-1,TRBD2,CASSQITSGRAVWVF,TGCGCCAGCAGCCAAATTACTAGCGGGAGGGCCGTTTGGGTCTTC
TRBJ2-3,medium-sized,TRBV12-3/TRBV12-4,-,CASSLFGSTDTQYF,TGTGCCAGCAGTTTATTCGGGAGCACAGATACGCAGTATTTT
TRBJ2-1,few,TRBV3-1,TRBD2,CASSQVRGLAFYNEQFF,TGTGCCAGCAGCCAAGTTCGGGGACTAGCGTTCTACAATGAGCAGTTCTTC
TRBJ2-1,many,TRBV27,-,CASSLLGRPENEQFF,TGTGCCAGCAGTTTACTCGGGAGACCGGAAAATGAGCAGTTCTTC
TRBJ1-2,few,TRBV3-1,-,CASSQDGGGYTF,TGTGCCAGCAGCCAAGACGGGGGAGGCTACACCTTC
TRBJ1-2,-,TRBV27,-,CASSPLALSFYGYTF,TGTGCCAGCAGTCCCCTAGCCCTTAGCTTCTATGGCTACACCTTC
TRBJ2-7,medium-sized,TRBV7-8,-,CASSLWQGPTWEQYF,TGTGCCAGCAGCTTATGGCAGGGCCCCACGTGGGAGCAGTACTTC
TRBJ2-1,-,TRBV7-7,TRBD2,CASSLAGLAGVHEQFF,TGTGCCAGCAGCTTAGCGGGACTAGCGGGAGTCCATGAGCAGTTCTTC